This TCR beta chain was found in a study of radiotherapy plus CTLA-4 blockade in lung cancer. Only in-frame clones appear in the TCRdb table, and some are missing; sequencing was by immunoSEQ multiplex PCR. The sample has about 90,000 clones, about three quarters seen once. A note on this clone: Its antigen is still unknown.

Study results and limitations: In blood, tumor-derived TCR clones expanded after radiotherapy plus ipilimumab.

The CDR3 totals 16 residues. V was cut by 2 bases and J by 3 bases, with 13 bases left in between. Germline V gene lookup returns CDR1 MNHNY and CDR2 SVGAGI (reference sequence). The chain couples TRBV6-6 to TRBJ1-4, with D tentatively TRBD1 (5 bases). The specimen was peripheral blood, collected from a patient treated with radiotherapy plus ipilimumab. The clonotype originates from a human donor with non-small cell lung cancer that progressed on radiotherapy plus ipilimumab. In DNA, the CDR3 is TGTGCCAGCAGTTACCAGATCAGGGCCCCTAATGAAAAACTGTTTTTT. Amino acids: CASSYQIRAPNEKLFF.